These T cell receptor beta chains were read from a single sample in a study of blood T cell repertoires in COVID-19. Sequencing used immunoSEQ multiplex PCR; TCRdb keeps in-frame clones, though not all of them. The repertoire has about 250,000 clones, about 83% of them found once; the top ten carry approximately 4%. The sample consisted of PBMCs or T cells enriched from blood (not recorded which). Source of these receptors: a middle-aged woman who had been exposed to COVID-19. Both conserved end residues are part of each CDR3. D genes are given only for firm matches. Size tells how often a clone was seen (once, few, many) or the class of an expanded clone, and some rows leave it out.

clone_size | j_call | d_call | cdr3_length | v_call | cdr3_aa | cdr3_nt
NA | TRBJ2-7 | TRBD2 | 17 | TRBV27 | CASSLSVGAGVEGEQYF | TGTGCCAGCAGTTTATCGGTAGGGGCGGGGGTGGAGGGCGAGCAGTACTTC
NA | TRBJ1-2 | NA | 15 | TRBV5-5 | CASSSAGGLGYGYTF | TGTGCCAGCAGCTCGGCCGGGGGTTTGGGCTATGGCTACACCTTC
NA | TRBJ1-4 | NA | 14 | TRBV9 | CASSVDTANEKLFF | TGTGCCAGCAGCGTAGATACAGCTAATGAAAAACTGTTTTTT
NA | TRBJ2-1 | NA | 16 | TRBV5-1 | CASSPRSSRDTNEQFF | TGCGCCAGCAGCCCTCGCTCCAGCCGGGACACCAATGAGCAGTTCTTC
NA | TRBJ2-1 | NA | 14 | TRBV14 | CASSPLDSANEQFF | TGTGCCAGCAGCCCCCTGGACAGCGCGAATGAGCAGTTCTTC
NA | TRBJ2-2 | TRBD1 | 16 | TRBV5-1 | CASSAGQGGNTGELFF | TGCGCCAGCAGCGCGGGACAGGGGGGCAACACCGGGGAGCTGTTTTTT
NA | TRBJ1-1 | NA | 13 | TRBV21-1 | CASSIRGTAEAFF | TGTGCCAGCAGCATTAGGGGGACCGCTGAAGCTTTCTTT
NA | TRBJ1-5 | NA | 16 | TRBV19 | CASSIGGGPSNQPQHF | TGTGCCAGTAGTATCGGCGGGGGGCCCAGCAATCAGCCCCAGCATTTT
NA | TRBJ2-7 | TRBD1 | 14 | TRBV19 | CASSIWDRGNEQYF | TGTGCCAGTAGTATCTGGGACAGGGGGAACGAGCAGTACTTC
once | TRBJ1-4 | TRBD1 | 15 | TRBV28 | CASSLGTGTAEKLFF | TGTGCCAGCAGTTTAGGGACAGGGACGGCGGAGAAACTGTTTTTT
NA | TRBJ1-3 | NA | 16 | TRBV18 | CASSPPGQSSGNTIYF | TGTGCCAGCTCACCACCGGGGCAGTCCTCTGGAAACACCATATATTTT
NA | TRBJ1-1 | TRBD1 | 16 | TRBV19 | CASSTTRGTGGTEAFF | TGTGCCAGTAGTACCACCAGAGGGACAGGGGGCACTGAAGCTTTCTTT
NA | TRBJ2-1 | NA | 16 | TRBV18 | CASSEGSRYFYNEQFF | TGTGCCAGCTCAGAAGGGAGTCGCTATTTTTACAATGAGCAGTTCTTC
NA | TRBJ2-2 | TRBD1 | 16 | TRBV18 | CASSPTGTGNTGELFF | TGTGCCAGCTCACCAACCGGGACAGGGAACACCGGGGAGCTGTTTTTT
once | TRBJ1-2 | NA | 13 | TRBV7-9 | CASSNRDTDGYTF | TGTGCCAGCAGCAACAGGGATACCGATGGCTACACCTTC
NA | TRBJ2-2 | TRBD1 | 15 | TRBV24-1 | CATSDQGQGTGELFF | TGTGCCACCAGTGATCAGGGACAGGGGACCGGGGAGCTGTTTTTT
few | TRBJ2-4 | TRBD2 | 18 | TRBV7-2 | CASSYGTSGGTTKNIQYF | TGTGCCAGCAGCTACGGGACTAGCGGGGGTACGACCAAAAACATTCAGTACTTC
NA | TRBJ2-7 | TRBD2 | 12 | TRBV12-3/TRBV12-4 | CASSPGGYEQYF | TGTGCCAGCAGCCCGGGGGGCTACGAGCAGTACTTC
NA | TRBJ1-5 | TRBD1 | 14 | TRBV2 | CASSTDRGREPQHF | TGTGCCAGCAGTACCGACAGGGGGAGGGAGCCCCAGCATTTT
NA | TRBJ2-7 | NA | 15 | TRBV5-1 | CASSESGPPSYEQYF | TGCGCCAGCAGCGAGAGCGGACCTCCATCCTACGAGCAGTACTTC
NA | TRBJ1-2 | TRBD1 | 14 | TRBV6-5 | CASSYAGQGSGYTF | TGTGCCAGCAGTTACGCCGGACAGGGGAGTGGCTACACCTTC
once | TRBJ2-2 | NA | 14 | TRBV4-2 | CASSQDPGAGELFF | TGTGCCAGCAGCCAAGATCCGGGGGCCGGGGAGCTGTTTTTT
once | TRBJ2-3 | TRBD1 | 15 | TRBV7-3 | CASSSKGQGTDTQYF | TGTGCCAGCAGCTCAAAAGGACAGGGCACAGATACGCAGTATTTT
NA | TRBJ2-3 | NA | 16 | TRBV5-1 | CASSLVSRGSTDTQYF | TGCGCCAGCAGCTTGGTGTCCCGAGGAAGCACAGATACGCAGTATTTT
NA | TRBJ2-3 | TRBD2 | 19 | TRBV4-3 | CASSQRFTLLAGFTDTQYF | TGCGCCAGCAGCCAACGCTTTACTCTGCTAGCGGGGTTCACAGATACGCAGTATTTT
NA | TRBJ1-2 | TRBD1 | 15 | TRBV3-1/TRBV3-2 | CASSPLDRGVEGYTF | TGTGCCAGCAGCCCATTAGACAGGGGCGTCGAAGGCTACACCTTC
NA | TRBJ1-3 | TRBD1 | 16 | TRBV5-4 | CASSLGTGGSGNTIYF | TGTGCCAGCAGCTTGGGTACAGGGGGCTCTGGAAACACCATATATTTT
NA | TRBJ2-3 | NA | 11 | TRBV6-2/TRBV6-3 | CASSYLDTQYF | TGTGCCAGCAGTTACCTTGATACGCAGTATTTT
NA | TRBJ2-5 | NA | 13 | TRBV30 | CAWKARVGETQYF | TGTGCCTGGAAGGCCCGGGTCGGAGAGACCCAGTACTTC
once | TRBJ1-6 | NA | 17 | TRBV7-9 | CASSLISASSYNSPLHF | TGTGCCAGCAGCTTAATATCGGCTAGCTCCTATAATTCACCCCTCCACTTT
once | TRBJ1-2 | TRBD1 | 13 | TRBV6-5 | CASTRDRDGGYTF | TGTGCCAGCACCCGGGACAGGGATGGGGGCTACACCTTC
NA | TRBJ1-2 | TRBD1 | 17 | TRBV7-6 | CASSLDPNRGVNYGYTF | TGTGCCAGCAGCTTAGATCCGAACAGGGGGGTTAACTATGGCTACACCTTC
NA | TRBJ1-2 | NA | 17 | TRBV10-3 | CAISEDGVSSGDYGYTF | TGTGCCATCAGTGAGGACGGAGTCTCGAGCGGGGACTATGGCTACACCTTC
NA | TRBJ1-5 | NA | 15 | TRBV27 | CASSPSVDGNQPQHF | TGTGCCAGCAGTCCTTCGGTAGATGGTAATCAGCCCCAGCATTTT
many | TRBJ2-7 | TRBD1 | 14 | TRBV6-5 | CASSYDRDRWEQYF | TGTGCCAGCAGTTACGATAGGGACAGATGGGAGCAGTACTTC
NA | TRBJ2-3 | NA | 15 | TRBV28 | CASSFMAVSTDTQYF | TGTGCCAGCAGTTTTATGGCGGTTAGCACAGATACGCAGTATTTT
NA | TRBJ1-1 | NA | 13 | TRBV13 | CASRLRDYTEAFF | TGTGCCAGCAGATTACGGGATTACACTGAAGCTTTCTTT
NA | TRBJ2-1 | NA | 13 | TRBV2 | CASSEASHNEQFF | TGTGCCAGCAGTGAAGCTAGCCACAATGAGCAGTTCTTC
NA | TRBJ1-1 | TRBD1 | 17 | TRBV5-1 | CASSSSPQGAGYTEAFF | TGCGCCAGCAGCTCGTCCCCACAGGGGGCAGGGTACACTGAAGCTTTCTTT
NA | TRBJ2-7 | NA | 13 | TRBV9 | CASSREGFEEQYF | TGTGCCAGCAGCCGGGAAGGGTTTGAGGAGCAGTACTTC
NA | TRBJ1-2 | NA | 13 | TRBV9 | CASSVGERYGYTF | TGTGCCAGCAGCGTAGGAGAGAGGTATGGCTACACCTTC
NA | TRBJ2-1 | TRBD2 | 15 | TRBV9 | CASSVDGGDYNEQFF | TGTGCCAGCAGCGTAGATGGGGGGGACTACAATGAGCAGTTCTTC
NA | TRBJ1-6 | TRBD1 | 14 | TRBV7-9 | CASRSGTEGSPLHF | TGTGCCAGCAGATCCGGGACAGAGGGTTCACCCCTCCACTTT
once | TRBJ1-6 | TRBD1 | 15 | TRBV7-3 | CASSLRQGDNSPLHF | TGTGCCAGCAGCTTGCGACAGGGCGATAATTCACCCCTCCACTTT
NA | TRBJ1-1 | TRBD1 | 14 | TRBV19 | CASTPTGGRTEAFF | TGTGCCAGTACCCCAACAGGGGGCAGGACTGAAGCTTTCTTT
NA | TRBJ2-2 | NA | 15 | TRBV28 | CASSSGLLNTGELFF | TGTGCCAGCAGTTCCGGACTACTAAACACCGGGGAGCTGTTTTTT
NA | TRBJ2-7 | NA | 14 | TRBV19 | CASSIGGAQYEQYF | TGTGCCAGTAGTATTGGGGGGGCCCAATACGAGCAGTACTTC
NA | TRBJ1-2 | NA | 13 | TRBV2 | CASRDSFAYGYTF | TGTGCCAGCAGGGACTCATTTGCCTATGGCTACACCTTC
NA | TRBJ1-5 | NA | 14 | TRBV19 | CASSIRDSNQPQHF | TGTGCCAGTAGTATCAGGGATAGCAATCAGCCCCAGCATTTT
NA | TRBJ2-5 | TRBD2 | 15 | TRBV2 | CASSGVAGEQETQYF | TGTGCCAGCAGTGGGGTAGCGGGGGAGCAAGAGACCCAGTACTTC